The rows below give T cell receptor beta chains drawn from one sample of a study of T cell responses to AZD1222 COVID-19 vaccine. TCRdb's copy holds only in-frame clones and misses some; the assay was immunoSEQ multiplex PCR. This sample carries 100,000 to 150,000 clones, about 90% of them seen once, and the ten largest clones take around 0.96%. The sequences come from peripheral blood, collected on day 0 of AZD1222 vaccination. Source of these receptors: an adult in good health. CDR3s include the opening cysteine and the closing phenylalanine or tryptophan. A D gene is named only where the DNA matches it firmly. Only part of the rows carry a size: once, few, many, or a class if the clone is expanded.

clone_size: NA
v_call: TRBV6-1
j_call: TRBJ1-5
d_call: NA
cdr3_nt: TGTGCCAGCAGTGACCCCGTTCGGGGGGCTGGTCAGCCCCAGCATTTT
cdr3_aa: CASSDPVRGAGQPQHF

clone_size: once
v_call: TRBV6-5
j_call: TRBJ1-2
d_call: NA
cdr3_nt: TGTGCCAGCAGTTATTGGAGAGGGCACGGCTACACCTTC
cdr3_aa: CASSYWRGHGYTF

clone_size: NA
v_call: TRBV30
j_call: TRBJ2-7
d_call: TRBD2
cdr3_nt: TGTGCCTGGAGTGAGATAGCGGGAGTGAAGCAGTACTTC
cdr3_aa: CAWSEIAGVKQYF

clone_size: NA
v_call: TRBV6-5
j_call: TRBJ1-1
d_call: TRBD1
cdr3_nt: TGTGCCAGCAGTTCCGGGACAGCGAACACTGAAGCTTTCTTT
cdr3_aa: CASSSGTANTEAFF

clone_size: NA
v_call: TRBV28
j_call: TRBJ2-7
d_call: NA
cdr3_nt: TGTGCCAGCAGTTTCGTCCAGGGAGTCCACGAGCAGTACTTC
cdr3_aa: CASSFVQGVHEQYF

clone_size: NA
v_call: TRBV5-5
j_call: TRBJ1-2
d_call: NA
cdr3_nt: TGTGCCAGCAGCTTGGGGCCAGGGCCCACCTTC
cdr3_aa: CASSLGPGPTF

clone_size: NA
v_call: TRBV2
j_call: TRBJ2-7
d_call: TRBD1
cdr3_nt: TGTGCCAGCAGTGGCAGGACAGGGTCCTCCAACGAGCAGTACTTC
cdr3_aa: CASSGRTGSSNEQYF

clone_size: NA
v_call: TRBV4-1
j_call: TRBJ2-5
d_call: NA
cdr3_nt: TGCGCCAGCAGTCTAACTACGGTCGAAGAGACCCAGTACTTC
cdr3_aa: CASSLTTVEETQYF

clone_size: NA
v_call: TRBV18
j_call: TRBJ2-3
d_call: NA
cdr3_nt: TGTGCCAGCTCACCAGGGCGCAGGGCGGTCACAGATACGCAGTATTTT
cdr3_aa: CASSPGRRAVTDTQYF

clone_size: NA
v_call: TRBV19
j_call: TRBJ2-1
d_call: NA
cdr3_nt: TGTGCCAGTAAAAGGGACTCTCGGGGGTTCTACAATGAGCAGTTCTTC
cdr3_aa: CASKRDSRGFYNEQFF

clone_size: NA
v_call: TRBV29-1
j_call: TRBJ1-2
d_call: TRBD1
cdr3_nt: TGCAGCGCAAGGACAGGATTGTCTGGCTACACCTTC
cdr3_aa: CSARTGLSGYTF

clone_size: NA
v_call: TRBV5-4
j_call: TRBJ1-2
d_call: NA
cdr3_nt: TGTGCCAGCAGCTTGGAACGGGCCAGGCTTGGGGGCTACACCTTC
cdr3_aa: CASSLERARLGGYTF

clone_size: once
v_call: TRBV19
j_call: TRBJ1-1
d_call: NA
cdr3_nt: TGTGCCAGTAGTATAGGGGCAGGGAACACTGAAGCTTTCTTT
cdr3_aa: CASSIGAGNTEAFF

clone_size: NA
v_call: TRBV10-3
j_call: TRBJ2-7
d_call: TRBD1
cdr3_nt: TGTGCCATCTCAACGGGACAGGGGTTGCACGAGCAGTACTTC
cdr3_aa: CAISTGQGLHEQYF

clone_size: NA
v_call: TRBV6-5
j_call: TRBJ2-7
d_call: TRBD2
cdr3_nt: TGTGCCAGCAGCGACCGACTAGCGGCTCCCTACGAGCAGTACTTC
cdr3_aa: CASSDRLAAPYEQYF

clone_size: NA
v_call: TRBV7-3
j_call: TRBJ1-2
d_call: NA
cdr3_nt: TGTGCCAGCAGCCCGACAGGTCGAATCGATGGCTACACCTTC
cdr3_aa: CASSPTGRIDGYTF

clone_size: NA
v_call: TRBV30
j_call: TRBJ1-5
d_call: NA
cdr3_nt: TGTGCCTGGAACCGAGCCCGGACACCAGGATTTTATCAGCCCCAGCATTTT
cdr3_aa: CAWNRARTPGFYQPQHF

clone_size: NA
v_call: TRBV5-5
j_call: TRBJ1-2
d_call: TRBD1
cdr3_nt: TGTGCCAGTACTAGACAGGGATCCTCTGGCTACACCTTC
cdr3_aa: CASTRQGSSGYTF

clone_size: once
v_call: TRBV6-1
j_call: TRBJ1-6
d_call: NA
cdr3_nt: TGTGCCAGCAGTGAAGAACTTGGGATTAATTCACCCCTCCACTTT
cdr3_aa: CASSEELGINSPLHF

clone_size: NA
v_call: TRBV10-3
j_call: TRBJ2-3
d_call: NA
cdr3_nt: TGTGCCATCGGATCAAGCGGATATAGCACAGATACGCAGTATTTT
cdr3_aa: CAIGSSGYSTDTQYF

clone_size: NA
v_call: TRBV11-3
j_call: TRBJ2-7
d_call: NA
cdr3_nt: TGTGCCAGCAGCTTAGCTTCGGGGGACCTTTACGAGCAGTACTTC
cdr3_aa: CASSLASGDLYEQYF

clone_size: NA
v_call: TRBV5-5
j_call: TRBJ2-6
d_call: NA
cdr3_nt: TGTGCCAGCAGCCCGGACGGCTACTCTGGGGCCAACGTCCTGACTTTC
cdr3_aa: CASSPDGYSGANVLTF

clone_size: NA
v_call: TRBV5-6
j_call: TRBJ1-2
d_call: TRBD1
cdr3_nt: TGTGCCAGCAGTGTAGGGACAGGGCCATCGGCCCTCTATGGCTACACCTTC
cdr3_aa: CASSVGTGPSALYGYTF

clone_size: NA
v_call: TRBV5-6
j_call: TRBJ2-1
d_call: TRBD1
cdr3_nt: TGTGCCAGCAGCTACAAAACCGGGACAGGGGGAGTGAAGAAGCAGTTCTTC
cdr3_aa: CASSYKTGTGGVKKQFF

clone_size: NA
v_call: TRBV2
j_call: TRBJ2-1
d_call: TRBD2
cdr3_nt: TGTGCCAGCAATGGACTAGCGGGCCCCAATGAGCAGTTCTTC
cdr3_aa: CASNGLAGPNEQFF

clone_size: NA
v_call: TRBV18
j_call: TRBJ2-7
d_call: NA
cdr3_nt: TGTGCCAGCTCACCACCGATAGGTTATTTCCACGAGCAGTACTTC
cdr3_aa: CASSPPIGYFHEQYF

clone_size: NA
v_call: TRBV12-5
j_call: TRBJ2-3
d_call: NA
cdr3_nt: TGTGCTAGTGGACCCGGGACAAAAAGTGGCGCAGATACGCAGTATTTT
cdr3_aa: CASGPGTKSGADTQYF

clone_size: NA
v_call: TRBV10-3
j_call: TRBJ2-5
d_call: NA
cdr3_nt: TGTGCCATCAGTGAGTCGAGGGGGCAAGAGACCCAGTACTTC
cdr3_aa: CAISESRGQETQYF

clone_size: NA
v_call: TRBV5-1
j_call: TRBJ2-7
d_call: TRBD1
cdr3_nt: TGCGCCAGCAGCCGATCGACAGGGGCCTTTTACGAGCAGTACTTC
cdr3_aa: CASSRSTGAFYEQYF

clone_size: NA
v_call: TRBV3-1/TRBV3-2
j_call: TRBJ1-1
d_call: NA
cdr3_nt: TGTGCCAGCAGCCAAGTTGGGGGAGGGGACACTGAAGCTTTCTTT
cdr3_aa: CASSQVGGGDTEAFF

clone_size: NA
v_call: TRBV12-3/TRBV12-4
j_call: TRBJ1-2
d_call: NA
cdr3_nt: TGTGCCAGCAGTTTTGGTCGGGGATATGGCTACACCTTC
cdr3_aa: CASSFGRGYGYTF

clone_size: NA
v_call: TRBV5-6
j_call: TRBJ2-7
d_call: NA
cdr3_nt: TGTGCCAGCAGCTTGGGACGGGGGGCTACCTACGAGCAGTACTTC
cdr3_aa: CASSLGRGATYEQYF

clone_size: NA
v_call: TRBV10-3
j_call: TRBJ2-7
d_call: NA
cdr3_nt: TGTGCCAGAGACAGGAACTCCTACGAGCAGTACTTC
cdr3_aa: CARDRNSYEQYF

clone_size: NA
v_call: TRBV10-3
j_call: TRBJ2-7
d_call: TRBD2
cdr3_nt: TGTGCCACCTCCTCCTCGGGACTAGCGACCTACGAGCAGTACTTC
cdr3_aa: CATSSSGLATYEQYF

clone_size: NA
v_call: TRBV18
j_call: TRBJ2-7
d_call: TRBD2
cdr3_nt: TGTGCCAGCTCGCCTACTAGCGTAGCCGAGCAGTACTTC
cdr3_aa: CASSPTSVAEQYF

clone_size: once
v_call: TRBV12-3/TRBV12-4
j_call: TRBJ1-1
d_call: TRBD1
cdr3_nt: TGTGCCAGCAGTTGGACAGGTGGAACTGAAGCTTTCTTT
cdr3_aa: CASSWTGGTEAFF

clone_size: NA
v_call: TRBV30
j_call: TRBJ2-3
d_call: TRBD1
cdr3_nt: TGTGCCTGGAGTGCCCCCCGGGACAGGGGCACAGATACGCAGTATTTT
cdr3_aa: CAWSAPRDRGTDTQYF

clone_size: NA
v_call: TRBV18
j_call: TRBJ2-7
d_call: TRBD1
cdr3_nt: TGTGCCAGCTCATTTGACAGGGCGAGGGAGCAGTACTTC
cdr3_aa: CASSFDRAREQYF

clone_size: NA
v_call: TRBV11-2
j_call: TRBJ1-1
d_call: TRBD1
cdr3_nt: TGTGCCAGCAGCTTAAACAGGGGGATCGCTGAAGCTTTCTTT
cdr3_aa: CASSLNRGIAEAFF

clone_size: NA
v_call: TRBV11-2
j_call: TRBJ2-4
d_call: NA
cdr3_nt: TGTGCCACCACAGGCTTTACGGAAAACATTCAGTACTTC
cdr3_aa: CATTGFTENIQYF

clone_size: NA
v_call: TRBV4-1
j_call: TRBJ1-1
d_call: NA
cdr3_nt: TGCGCCAGCAGCCATGCCGGCAGGGGCGGCTCTGAAGCTTTCTTT
cdr3_aa: CASSHAGRGGSEAFF